This passage covers 22 T cell receptor beta chains from one sample sequenced in a study of cytomegalovirus exposure and HLA in healthy donors. PCR involved 60 Vbeta and 13 Jbeta primers. Clones were sequenced by immunoSEQ multiplex PCR, and TCRdb holds only the in-frame ones, with some missing. The sample holds over 100,000 clones, just under 80% seen once. Sequencing used PBMCs. All receptors derive from a male donor in good health and CMV-seronegative.

This clone was recorded only once. This chain links TRBV30 with TRBJ1-3; unclear D gene. The CDR3 extends over 10 amino acids. The V end was cut by 5 bases, the J end by 4 bases, with 3 bases between. The germline V gene encodes CDR1 GTSNPN and CDR2 SVGIG (reference sequence). The CDR3 loop reads CAWGGNTIYF. CDR3 in DNA: TGTGCCTGGGGCGGAAACACCATATATTTT. Full variable domain (rest looked up from reference TRBV30 and TRBJ1-3): SQTIHQWPATLVQPVGSPLSLECTVEGTSNPNLYWYRQAAGRGLQLLFYSVGIGQISSEVPQNLSASRPQDRQFILSSKKLLLSDSGFYLCAWGGNTIYFGEGSWLTVV.

This clone was detected only once. The V gene is TRBV29-1, the J gene TRBJ2-2; 10 nucleotides match TRBD1. Germline V CDR1 and CDR2: SQVTM, ANQGSEA. CDR3 length: 14 amino acids. Germline trimming cut 6 bases from V and 7 bases from J; bases unmatched to any gene: 8. CDR3 residues: CSVAGTGEDGELFF. The CDR3 DNA reads as TGCAGCGTCGCAGGGACAGGGGAGGACGGGGAGCTGTTTTTT.

V is TRBV30 and J is TRBJ1-3, with D uncertain. Germline CDR1 is GTSNPN and CDR2 is SVGIG (reference sequence). Trimming stripped 5 bases from V and 1 base from J, with 6 bases between. The CDR3 has 12 residues. The CDR3 DNA follows: TGTGCCTGGGCAGGATCTGGAAACACCATATATTTT. Translated: CAWAGSGNTIYF.

The chain couples TRBV4-2 to TRBJ1-1; 9 nucleotides align to TRBD1. Germline assignment: CDR1 LGHNA and CDR2 YNFKEQ. The CDR3 runs to 14 residues. With 5 bases clipped from V and 1 base from J, the junction kept 2 bases outside the gene matches. The chain's CDR3 is CASSLGQGNTEAFF. CDR3 coding DNA: TGTGCCAGCAGCTTGGGACAGGGGAACACTGAAGCTTTCTTT.

The chain joins TRBV7-6 to TRBJ2-5; maybe TRBD2 (6 bases). Trimming left V 2 bases short and J 5 bases short, with 12 bases between. The CDR3 covers 14 residues. Germline V gene lookup returns CDR1 SGHVS and CDR2 FNYEAQ. This chain's CDR3 is CASSLRASVETQYF. Written as DNA, the CDR3 is TGTGCCAGCAGCTTACGGGCTAGCGTGGAGACCCAGTACTTC.

The rearrangement links TRBV18 to TRBJ1-1; D is unresolved. Germline V gene sequence: CDR1 KGHSH, CDR2 LQKENI. CDR3 length equals 16 residues. V was clipped by 6 bases and J by 3 bases, with 20 bases between them. The CDR3 DNA is TGTGCCAGCTCCCAACACCAAGGAGGGCTGGACACTGAAGCTTTCTTT. As protein: CASSQHQGGLDTEAFF.

The chain joins TRBV18 to TRBJ2-3; TRBD2 aligns across 7 bases. Looked up from germline, CDR1 is KGHSH and CDR2 is LQKENI. V lost 2 bases and J lost 0; bases outside the gene matches: 5. This CDR3 region has 16 residues. The chain's CDR3 is CASSPGWGLSTDTQYF. The CDR3 coding sequence is TGTGCCAGCTCACCAGGGTGGGGACTAAGCACAGATACGCAGTATTTT.

The V and J genes are TRBV7-9 and TRBJ1-5; D remains ambiguous. The length of the CDR3 is 12 residues. Germline V lookup: CDR1 SEHNR, CDR2 FQNEAQ (reference sequence). V was cut by 3 bases and J by 3 bases, with 3 bases left in between. CDR3 DNA sequence: TGTGCCAGCAGCTTCTTCAATCAGCCCCAGCATTTT. Translation gives CASSFFNQPQHF.

This rearrangement joins TRBV10-3 to TRBJ2-2; possibly TRBD1 for D (5 bases). This CDR3 region has 16 residues. V was cut by 4 bases and J by 6 bases, with 18 bases left in between. Germline loops: CDR1 ENHRY, CDR2 SYGVKD. CDR3 in amino acids: CAISAFQGDASGELFF. DNA for the CDR3: TGTGCCATCAGTGCATTTCAGGGTGACGCGTCCGGGGAGCTGTTTTTT.

V usage is TRBV7-9 and J usage is TRBJ1-1; the match to TRBD1 covers 10 bases. Germline values: CDR1 SEHNR, CDR2 FQNEAQ (reference sequence). This CDR3 contains 16 residues. Trimming took 7 bases from V and 6 from J; bases not matched to a gene: 14. Here the CDR3 DNA reads TGTGCCAGCACCACTCCCCGGACAGGGGGGTCCCCTGAAGCTTTCTTT. Its protein is CASTTPRTGGSPEAFF.

Of note for this clone: An end of the junction does not agree with germline; a read error may underlie this. The chain links TRBV7-7 to TRBJ2-3; TRBD1 matches at 8 bases. Germline CDR1 SSHAT, CDR2 FNYEAQ (reference sequence). The CDR3 consists of 14 residues. The CDR3 sequence is CASSTGQEFDTQYF. The CDR3 DNA sequence: TGTGCTAGCAGCACGGGACAGGAGTTTGATACGCAGTATTTT.

The sample holds one count of this clone. J is TRBJ2-2 and V is TRBV6-5; D gene uncertain. CDR1 is MNHEY and CDR2 is SVGAGI in the germline V gene. Between the trimmed V and J ends, which lost 10 bases and 7 bases, there was a span of 16 bases. This CDR3 has 13 residues. The CDR3 loop reads CAIRQNGDGELFF. The CDR3 DNA sequence: TGTGCCATCCGACAAAACGGTGACGGGGAGCTGTTTTTT.

The chain carries TRBV18 and TRBJ1-2; 10 bases match TRBD1. The CDR3 is 15 amino acids. V shed 4 bases, J shed 3 bases, and the junction held 5 bases outside the gene matches. Germline CDR1 KGHSH, CDR2 LQKENI. This chain's CDR3 is CASSRGTGDDYGYTF. CDR3 sequence (DNA): TGTGCCAGCTCACGCGGGACAGGGGATGACTATGGCTACACCTTC.

This chain joins TRBV19 and TRBJ1-3, with D uncertain. This CDR3 region has 14 residues. CDR1 LNHDA and CDR2 SQIVND come from the germline V gene (reference sequence). V lost 6 bases to trimming and J lost 4 bases, with 13 bases between them. CDR3 sequence (DNA): TGTGCCAGTAGCTCCGGGAACCTAGGAAACACCATATATTTT. Its protein product is CASSSGNLGNTIYF.

The chain combines TRBV18 with TRBJ2-7, with 7 bases identical to TRBD1. Losses at the gene ends were 0 bases for V and 7 bases for J; bases not matched to a gene: 9. The germline V gene has CDR1 KGHSH and CDR2 LQKENI. This CDR3 comprises 15 residues. The CDR3 DNA reads TGTGCCAGCTCACCACCAACAGGGGCTCCTTATGAGCAGTACTTC. It is translated as CASSPPTGAPYEQYF. Full variable domain (rest looked up from reference TRBV18 and TRBJ2-7): NAGVMQNPRHLVRRRGQEARLRCSPMKGHSHVYWYRQLPEEGLKFMVYLQKENIIDESGMPKERFSAEFPKEGPSILRIQQVVRGDSAAYFCASSPPTGAPYEQYFGPGTRLTVT.

CDR3 DNA sequence: TGCAGCGGGGACAAGGCGAACACTGAAGCTTTCTTT. It encodes CSGDKANTEAFF. The gene calls are TRBV29-1 and TRBJ1-1; a possible D gene is TRBD1 (6 bases). V was pared by 7 bases and J by 1 base, with 10 bases between. CDR1 is SQVTM and CDR2 is ANQGSEA in the germline V gene. This CDR3 is built from 12 residues.

The chain employs TRBV30 and TRBJ1-1, with a tentative D call TRBD1 (5 bases). The CDR3 covers 13 residues. The V end was cut by 2 bases, the J end by 3 bases, with 10 bases between. Germline-derived CDR1 and CDR2 are GTSNPN and SVGIG (reference sequence). The CDR3 is CAWSKGFDTEAFF. In DNA form, the CDR3 reads TGTGCCTGGAGTAAGGGGTTTGACACTGAAGCTTTCTTT.

V gene TRBV9 combines with J gene TRBJ2-5; 7 bases align to TRBD2. Trimming removed 2 bases from V and 5 bases from J; junction bases left unmatched: 9. CDR3 size: 15 residues. Germline-derived CDR1 and CDR2 are SGDLS and YYNGEE. CDR3 protein: CASSVSTSFGETQYF. The CDR3 nucleotides are TGTGCCAGCAGCGTTTCGACTAGCTTCGGGGAGACCCAGTACTTC.

The chain links TRBV2 to TRBJ2-5; 9 bases align to TRBD2. Germline V lookup: CDR1 SNHLY, CDR2 FYNNEI. V was clipped by 7 bases and J by 2 bases; unmatched bases: 8. This CDR3 region has 15 residues. CDR3 in amino acids: CASTHATSGQETQYF. The CDR3 DNA sequence: TGTGCCAGCACCCACGCGACTAGCGGACAAGAGACCCAGTACTTC.

Here the CDR3 DNA reads TGTGCTAGTGGTTTGGCCGGACAGGGATATAACATTCAGTACTTC. Protein sequence: CASGLAGQGYNIQYF. The J gene is TRBJ2-4, the V gene TRBV12-5, with TRBD1 identical over 8 bases. CDR1 is LGHNT, CDR2 FRNRAP, per germline. With V trimmed by 1 base and J by 7 bases, 6 bases remained unmatched. This CDR3 comprises 15 residues. Drawing the rest from reference TRBV12-5 and TRBJ2-4, the complete variable domain is DARVTQTPRHKVTEMGQEVTMRCQPILGHNTVFWYRQTMMQGLELLAYFRNRAPLDDSGMPKDRFSAEMPDATLATLKIQPSEPRDSAVYFCASGLAGQGYNIQYFGAGTRLSVL.

The V call is TRBV6-1, the J call TRBJ1-4; 10 bases match TRBD1. This CDR3 comprises 14 residues. Germline V lookup: CDR1 MNHNS, CDR2 SASEGT. J lost 8 bases, V lost 8 bases, and 8 bases had no gene match. The CDR3 protein is CASQPGQGFEKLFF. The CDR3 DNA reads TGTGCCAGCCAACCGGGACAGGGGTTCGAAAAACTGTTTTTT.

V is TRBV7-9 and J is TRBJ2-1, with D possibly matching TRBD2 (6 bases). The ends were cut back, 3 bases at V and 3 bases at J, with 6 bases in the middle. CDR1 is SEHNR, CDR2 FQNEAQ, per germline (reference sequence). This CDR3 region has 13 residues. The CDR3 protein is CASSLGLYNEQFF. As DNA, the CDR3 is TGTGCCAGCAGCTTGGGACTCTACAATGAGCAGTTCTTC.